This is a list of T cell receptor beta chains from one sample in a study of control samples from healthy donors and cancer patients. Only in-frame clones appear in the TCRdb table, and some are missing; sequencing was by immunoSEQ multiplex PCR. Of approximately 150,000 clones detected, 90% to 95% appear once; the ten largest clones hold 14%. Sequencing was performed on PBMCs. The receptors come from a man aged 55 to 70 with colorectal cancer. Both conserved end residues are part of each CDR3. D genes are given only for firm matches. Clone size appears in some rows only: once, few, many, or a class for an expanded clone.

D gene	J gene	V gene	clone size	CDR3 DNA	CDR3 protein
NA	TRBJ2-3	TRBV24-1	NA	TGTGCCACCAGTGATGGGAGGGGGGTCTGGACAGATACGCAGTATTTT	CATSDGRGVWTDTQYF
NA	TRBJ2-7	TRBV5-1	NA	TGCGCCAGCAGCTCGAGCTACGAGCAGTACTTC	CASSSSYEQYF
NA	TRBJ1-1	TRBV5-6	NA	TGTGCCAGCAGCCGACAGACGATGAACACTGAAGCTTTCTTT	CASSRQTMNTEAFF
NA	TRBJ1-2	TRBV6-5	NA	TGTGCCAGCAGACGGACCTCGGGGGATGGCTACACCTTC	CASRRTSGDGYTF
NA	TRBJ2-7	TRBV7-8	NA	TGTGCCAGCAGCCGGCAGGGATACGAGCAGTACTTC	CASSRQGYEQYF
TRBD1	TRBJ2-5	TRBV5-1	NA	TGCGCCAGCAGCTCCGGGACAGGGGGCCGGGAGACCCAGTACTTC	CASSSGTGGRETQYF
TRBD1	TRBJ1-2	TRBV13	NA	TGTGCCAGCAGAATGGACAGGGGGAGTTTGTATGGCTACACCTTC	CASRMDRGSLYGYTF
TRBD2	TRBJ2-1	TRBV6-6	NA	TGTGCCAGCAGTTTCGGGACTAGGAACAATGAGCAGTTCTTC	CASSFGTRNNEQFF
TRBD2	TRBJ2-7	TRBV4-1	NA	TGCGCCAGCAGCCAAGCCACTAGCGGGGACTACGAGCAGTACTTC	CASSQATSGDYEQYF
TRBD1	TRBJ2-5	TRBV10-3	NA	TGTGCCATCAGTAGTCTCCGGGACAGACAAGAGACCCAGTACTTC	CAISSLRDRQETQYF
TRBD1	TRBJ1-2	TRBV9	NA	TGTGCCAGCAGCGCCAGACAGGGGGCCTACTATGGCTACACCTTC	CASSARQGAYYGYTF
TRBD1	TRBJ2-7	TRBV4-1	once	TGCGCCAGCAGCCAATTCATCCGGGACAGGAACTACGAGCAGTACTTC	CASSQFIRDRNYEQYF
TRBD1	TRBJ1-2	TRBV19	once	TGTGCCAGTACCCCCTGGGATGCAGGGGGAACGGGCTACACCTTC	CASTPWDAGGTGYTF
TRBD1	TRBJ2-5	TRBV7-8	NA	TGTGCCAGCAGACCCGGGACAGGGGTCCAAGAGACCCAGTACTTC	CASRPGTGVQETQYF
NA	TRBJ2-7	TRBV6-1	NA	TGTGCCAGCAGTGAATTGTCAGGCAGGGGACCCTCCTGGGAGCAGTACTTC	CASSELSGRGPSWEQYF
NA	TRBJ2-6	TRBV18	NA	TGTGCCAGCTCACGCCTGGGGAGGCCCTCTGGGGCCAACGTCCTGACTTTC	CASSRLGRPSGANVLTF
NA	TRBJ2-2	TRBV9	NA	TGTGCCAACAGCGTAAGGTTCACCGGGGAGCTGTTTTTT	CANSVRFTGELFF
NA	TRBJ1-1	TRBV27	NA	TGTGCCAGCACCCCGGGACCGATGAACACTGAAGCTTTCTTT	CASTPGPMNTEAFF
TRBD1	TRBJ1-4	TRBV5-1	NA	TGCGCCAGCAGCCTTACGGGACAGGGGATTGAAAAACTGTTTTTT	CASSLTGQGIEKLFF
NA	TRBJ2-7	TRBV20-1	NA	TGCAGTGCTAGTGGGACGCCGAGCTCCTACGAGCAGTACTTC	CSASGTPSSYEQYF
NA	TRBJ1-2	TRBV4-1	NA	TGCGCCAGCAGCCAAGGTTCAGGGGATGGCTACACCTTC	CASSQGSGDGYTF
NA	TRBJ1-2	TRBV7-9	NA	TGTGCCAGCAGCTCCACCACAGTGGATGGCTACACCTTC	CASSSTTVDGYTF
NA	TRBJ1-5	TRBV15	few	TGTGCCACCAGTCCTTCGAGGGGAGGGGTGGATAGCAATCAGCCCCAGCATTTT	CATSPSRGGVDSNQPQHF
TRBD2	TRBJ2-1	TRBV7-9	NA	TGTGCCAGCAGCCCTATGGGGCGGGGGGCCAACAATGAGCAGTTCTTC	CASSPMGRGANNEQFF
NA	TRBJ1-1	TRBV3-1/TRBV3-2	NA	TGTGCCAGCAGCCAAGATATGGCAGCCTCAGAAGCTTTCTTT	CASSQDMAASEAFF
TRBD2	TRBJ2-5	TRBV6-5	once	TGTGCCAGTCGAGCGGGGGTGGAGACCCAGTACTTC	CASRAGVETQYF
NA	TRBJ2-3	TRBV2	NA	TGTGCCAGCTCTGCGTGGGGCACAGATACGCAGTATTTT	CASSAWGTDTQYF
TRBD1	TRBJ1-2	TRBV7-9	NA	TGTGCCAGCAGCTCCGACAGGGACGGCTATGGCTACACCTTC	CASSSDRDGYGYTF
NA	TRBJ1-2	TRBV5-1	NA	TGCGCCAGCAGCTTGGCATTTTCCCCGTGGGCCTCATTACAGGGAGGCTATGGCTACACCTTC	CASSLAFSPWASLQGGYGYTF
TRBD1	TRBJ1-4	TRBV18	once	TGTGCCAGCTCTCCCGGGACAGGCGAAAAACTGTTTTTT	CASSPGTGEKLFF
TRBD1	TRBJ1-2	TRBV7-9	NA	TGTGCCAGCAGCTTATCGGACAGGGGAGGATATGGCTACACCTTC	CASSLSDRGGYGYTF
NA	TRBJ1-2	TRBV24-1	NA	TGTGCCACCAGTGATCCAGGGCGAGGACACTATGGCTACACCTTC	CATSDPGRGHYGYTF
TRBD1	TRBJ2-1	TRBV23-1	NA	TGCGCCAGCAGCGACGGGACAGGGGACAATGAGCAGTTCTTC	CASSDGTGDNEQFF
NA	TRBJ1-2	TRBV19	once	TGTGCCAGTAATGAAGGGCAAAGGGACCCGGGAAGCTATGGCTACACCTTC	CASNEGQRDPGSYGYTF
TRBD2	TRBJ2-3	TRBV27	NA	TGTGCCAGCAGTCCGCGGGGGGCCCCGGGAGATACGCAGTATTTT	CASSPRGAPGDTQYF
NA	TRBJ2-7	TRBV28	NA	TGTGCCAGCATTTCGAACCACGAGCAGTACTTC	CASISNHEQYF
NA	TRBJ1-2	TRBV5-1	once	TGCGCCAGCAGCTTATCCGGAGAGCCCTATGGCTACACCTTC	CASSLSGEPYGYTF
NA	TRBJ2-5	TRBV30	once	TGTGCCTGGAGTACGGGAGAGACCCAGTACTTC	CAWSTGETQYF
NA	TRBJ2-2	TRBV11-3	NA	TGTGCCAGCAGCTTAGTAGGCCCCGGGGAGCTGTTTTTT	CASSLVGPGELFF
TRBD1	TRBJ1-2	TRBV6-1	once	TGTGCCAGCAGTGAAGCGCTTCGGGCAGGGGGCGGCTACACCTTC	CASSEALRAGGGYTF
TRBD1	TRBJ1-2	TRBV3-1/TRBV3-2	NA	TGTGCCAGCAGCCAAGGCTTCTCCGGACAGGCACAGATCTTC	CASSQGFSGQAQIF
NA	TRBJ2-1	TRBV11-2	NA	TGTGCCAGCAGCGCCGTACAGGGCAATGAGCAGTTCTTC	CASSAVQGNEQFF
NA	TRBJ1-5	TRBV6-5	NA	TGTGCCACCCTGAACTTTAGACAGCCCCAGCATTTT	CATLNFRQPQHF
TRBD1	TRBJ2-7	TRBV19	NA	TGTGCCAGCAGTCCCGGGACAGGGGGATCCTACGAGCAGTACTTC	CASSPGTGGSYEQYF
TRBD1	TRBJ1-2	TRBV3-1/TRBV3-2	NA	TGTGCCAGCAGCCGCGGACAGGGGGACGATGGCTACACCTTC	CASSRGQGDDGYTF
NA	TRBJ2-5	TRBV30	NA	TGTGCCTGGAGTGTACTCGGGGCACAAGAGACCCAGTACTTC	CAWSVLGAQETQYF
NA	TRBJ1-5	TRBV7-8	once	TGTGCCAGCAGCCCCGGGCGGGGGTCAACCTATCAGCCCCAGCATTTT	CASSPGRGSTYQPQHF
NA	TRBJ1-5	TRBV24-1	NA	TGTGCCACCAGTGATTTGAAGGGGGGGGCAAATCAGCCCCAGCATTTT	CATSDLKGGANQPQHF
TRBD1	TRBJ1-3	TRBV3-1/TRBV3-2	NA	TGTGCCAGCAGCCAAGATCTGACAGGGGGAAACACCATATATTTT	CASSQDLTGGNTIYF
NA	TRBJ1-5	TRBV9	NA	TGTGCCAGCAGCTTCTGGGGCGACAATCAGCCCCAGCATTTT	CASSFWGDNQPQHF
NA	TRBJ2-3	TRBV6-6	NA	TGTGCCAGCAGTTACGGAGAGCCCACAGATACGCAGTATTTT	CASSYGEPTDTQYF